Below, one T cell receptor beta chain is given with its context. A sample-barcoded 5' primer and a J-beta primer mix were used in a second PCR of roughly 6 to 12 cycles. One entry per CDR3 protein, called by TCRdb with MiXCR from the 5' RACE reads. The table lists some 1.7 million distinct CDR3 sequences, roughly 27% of them singletons. The record originates from a study of blood T cells in healthy people across ages. Germline V gene lookup returns CDR1 SGHTA and CDR2 FQGNSA. With 0 bases clipped from V and 1 base from J, the junction kept 9 bases outside the gene matches. This CDR3 has 17 residues. This receptor was taken from a woman aged 25 to 45 in good health. The chain has TRBV7-2 and TRBJ2-7, with TRBD2 matching 7 bases. Input material: blood. CDR3 nucleotides: TGTGCCAGCAGCTTAGCGATTGGTTCTAGCGGTTCCTACGAGCAGTACTTC. This codes for CASSLAIGSSGSYEQYF.